The source of this TCR beta chain is a study of cytomegalovirus exposure and HLA in healthy donors. CDR1 is SGHRS and CDR2 is YFSETQ in the germline V gene. There are 15 residues in the CDR3. V lost 2 bases, J lost 0 bases, and 8 bases lay in between. 60 Vbeta and 13 Jbeta primers were used in PCR. Generated by immunoSEQ multiplex PCR, the TCRdb table keeps only in-frame clones and is missing some. The data show around 180,000 clones, around 80% seen once. The sequenced sample consisted of PBMCs. J is TRBJ2-2 and V is TRBV5-1; D is ambiguous. This sequence was found in a male donor in good health and CMV-seronegative. CDR3: CASSFRQSNTGELFF. In DNA form, the CDR3 reads TGCGCCAGCAGCTTCCGACAATCGAACACCGGGGAGCTGTTTTTT.